This T cell receptor beta chain was found in a study of a mutant IDH1 vaccine in newly diagnosed glioma. Across the whole study: The start of vaccination came 4-6 weeks after radiotherapy alone, or with temozolomide cycles. Before enrollment, patients got radiotherapy alone, temozolomide alone, or mostly the combination.

Findings of the study overall: Vaccination induced immune responses in about 93% of patients.

Time point described: week 23, last vaccination. Vaccinated patients received 300 ug of mutant IDH1 20-mer peptide per dose, with topical imiquimod. Using immunoSEQ multiplex PCR, the repertoire was profiled, and TCRdb retains in-frame clones only, with some absent. The table includes fewer than 45,000 clones, around 90% detected once. Notes on this clone: The target antigen is unknown.

Trimming stripped 5 bases from V and 0 bases from J, with 17 bases between. The CDR3 covers 15 residues. Germline CDR1 SQVTM, CDR2 ANQGSEA. The source material was PBMCs, sampled from a glioma patient whose treatment included an IDH1 peptide vaccine. This receptor was obtained from a man aged 45-65 years with glioma. The rearrangement joins TRBV29-1 to TRBJ2-7, with D tentatively TRBD1 (5 bases). CDR3 loop: CSVWEQGAPSYEQYF. The CDR3 region has the DNA TGCAGCGTTTGGGAACAAGGGGCCCCCTCCTACGAGCAGTACTTC.